This T cell receptor beta chain was identified during a study of shared clonotypes between healthy human individuals. Findings and caveats of the study: Memory subsets generally showed lower estimated richness than naive subsets.

This CDR3 is 14 amino acids long. Germline CDR1 LNHDA, CDR2 SQIVND (reference sequence). V gave up 1 base and J gave up 5 bases; unmatched junction bases: 4. At the deep level, the assay was run. The authors loaded 150 to 250 ng DNA, 30,000 to 35,000 T cell genomes, into sorted-subset replicate PCRs. This table comes from immunoSEQ multiplex PCR, and its TCRdb copy is limited to in-frame clones, with some not included. Of some 1.5 million clones in the sample, around 98% were seen once. A word on this clone: Antigen specificity is unknown.

This chain connects TRBV19 to TRBJ2-5; 7 bases map to TRBD1. This clonotype was obtained from a man younger than 45 in good health. Material: naive CD4+ T cells sorted from blood. Documented subset: CD45RA+ positively selected. The CDR3 reads CASSIAQGEETQYF. CDR3 DNA: TGTGCCAGTAGTATAGCTCAGGGGGAGGAGACCCAGTACTTC.